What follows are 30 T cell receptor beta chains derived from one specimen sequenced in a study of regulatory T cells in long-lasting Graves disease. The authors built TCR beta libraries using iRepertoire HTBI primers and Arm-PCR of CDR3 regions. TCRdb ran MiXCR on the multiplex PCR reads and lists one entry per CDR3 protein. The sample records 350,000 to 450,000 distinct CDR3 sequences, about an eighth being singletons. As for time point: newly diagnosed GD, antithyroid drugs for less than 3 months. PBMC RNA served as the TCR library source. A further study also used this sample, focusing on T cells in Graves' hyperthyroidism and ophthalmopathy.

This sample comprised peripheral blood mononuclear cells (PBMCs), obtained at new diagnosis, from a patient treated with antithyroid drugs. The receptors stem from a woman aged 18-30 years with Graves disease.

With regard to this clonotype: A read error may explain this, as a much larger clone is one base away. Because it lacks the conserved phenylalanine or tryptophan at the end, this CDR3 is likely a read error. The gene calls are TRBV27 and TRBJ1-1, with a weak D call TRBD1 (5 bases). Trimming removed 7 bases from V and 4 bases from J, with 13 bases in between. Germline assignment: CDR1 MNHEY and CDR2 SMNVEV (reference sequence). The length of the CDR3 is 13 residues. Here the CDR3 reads CASNRLGFTEAFS. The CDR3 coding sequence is TGTGCCAGCAACAGGTTGGGGTTCACTGAAGCTTTCTCT.

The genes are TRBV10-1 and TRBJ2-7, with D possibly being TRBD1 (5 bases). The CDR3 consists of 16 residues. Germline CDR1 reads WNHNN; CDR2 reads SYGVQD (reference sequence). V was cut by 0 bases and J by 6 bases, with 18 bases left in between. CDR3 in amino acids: CASSESPRASGLEQYF. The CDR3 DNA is TGCGCCAGCAGTGAGTCGCCTCGGGCTTCAGGGCTCGAGCAGTACTTC.

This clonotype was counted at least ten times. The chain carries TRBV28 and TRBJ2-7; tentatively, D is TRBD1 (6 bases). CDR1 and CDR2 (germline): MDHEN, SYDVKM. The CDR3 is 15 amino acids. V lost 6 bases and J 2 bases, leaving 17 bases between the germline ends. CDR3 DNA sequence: TGTGCCAGCAGCCACCAGGGGACACTACCCTACGAGCAGTACTTC. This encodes CASSHQGTLPYEQYF.

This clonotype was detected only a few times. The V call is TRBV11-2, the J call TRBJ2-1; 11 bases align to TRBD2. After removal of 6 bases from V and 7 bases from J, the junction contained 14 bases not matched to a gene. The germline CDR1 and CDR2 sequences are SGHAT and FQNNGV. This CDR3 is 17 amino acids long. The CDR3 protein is CASSQSIALAGGNEQFF. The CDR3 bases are TGTGCCAGCAGTCAATCCATCGCCCTAGCGGGAGGTAATGAGCAGTTCTTC.

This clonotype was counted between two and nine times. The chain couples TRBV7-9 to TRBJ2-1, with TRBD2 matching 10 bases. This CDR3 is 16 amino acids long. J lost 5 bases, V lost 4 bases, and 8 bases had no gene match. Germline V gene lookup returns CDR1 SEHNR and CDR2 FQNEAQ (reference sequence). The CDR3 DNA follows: TGTGCCAGCAGCTCCTTTAGCGGGGGGCTCAACAATGAGCAGTTCTTC. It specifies CASSSFSGGLNNEQFF.

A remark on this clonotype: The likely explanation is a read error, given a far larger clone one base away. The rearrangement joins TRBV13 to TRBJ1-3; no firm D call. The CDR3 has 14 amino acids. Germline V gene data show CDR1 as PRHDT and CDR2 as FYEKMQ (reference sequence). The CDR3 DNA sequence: TGTGCCAGCAGCTTAGGGGGCTCTGGAAACACCACATATTTT. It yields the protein CASSLGGSGNTTYF.

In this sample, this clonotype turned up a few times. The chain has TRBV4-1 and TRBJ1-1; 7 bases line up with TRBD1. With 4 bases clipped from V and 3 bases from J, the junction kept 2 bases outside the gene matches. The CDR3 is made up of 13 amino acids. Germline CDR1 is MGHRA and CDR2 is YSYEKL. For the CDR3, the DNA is TGCGCCAGCAGCCGACAGGGAGACACTGAAGCTTTCTTT. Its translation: CASSRQGDTEAFF.

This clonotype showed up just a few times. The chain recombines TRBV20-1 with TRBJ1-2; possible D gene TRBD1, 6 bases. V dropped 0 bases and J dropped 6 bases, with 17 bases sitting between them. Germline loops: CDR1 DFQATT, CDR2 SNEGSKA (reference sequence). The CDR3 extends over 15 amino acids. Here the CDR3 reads CSARDLYRAIHGYTF. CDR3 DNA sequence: TGCAGTGCTAGAGATCTCTACAGGGCTATTCATGGCTACACCTTC.

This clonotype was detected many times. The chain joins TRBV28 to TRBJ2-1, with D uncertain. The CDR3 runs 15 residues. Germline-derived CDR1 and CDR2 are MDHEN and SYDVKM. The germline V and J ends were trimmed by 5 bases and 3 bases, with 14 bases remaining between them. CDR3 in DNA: TGTGCCAGCAGTCCAAGGCTAGGCGACTACAATGAGCAGTTCTTC. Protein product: CASSPRLGDYNEQFF.

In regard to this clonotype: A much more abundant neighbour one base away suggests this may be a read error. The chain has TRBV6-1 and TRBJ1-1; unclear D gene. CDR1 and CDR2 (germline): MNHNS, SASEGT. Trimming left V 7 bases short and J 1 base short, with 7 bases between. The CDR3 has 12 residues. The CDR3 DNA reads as TGTGCCAGCATTGAGCGGAACACTGAAGCTTTCTTT. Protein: CASIERNTEAFF.

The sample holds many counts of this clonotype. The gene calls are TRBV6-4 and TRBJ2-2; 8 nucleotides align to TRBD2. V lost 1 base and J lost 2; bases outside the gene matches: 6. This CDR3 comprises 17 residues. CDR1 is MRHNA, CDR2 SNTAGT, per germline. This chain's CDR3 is CASSDWASGSNTGELFF. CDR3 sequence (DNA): TGTGCCAGCAGTGACTGGGCTAGCGGGTCTAACACCGGGGAGCTGTTTTTT.

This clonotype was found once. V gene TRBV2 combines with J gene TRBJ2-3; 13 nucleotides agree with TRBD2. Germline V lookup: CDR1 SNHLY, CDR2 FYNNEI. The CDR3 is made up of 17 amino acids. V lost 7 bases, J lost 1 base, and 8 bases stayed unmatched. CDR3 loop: CASILSGLAGGTDTQYF. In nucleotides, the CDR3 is TGTGCCAGCATCCTTTCCGGACTAGCGGGGGGCACAGATACGCAGTATTTT.

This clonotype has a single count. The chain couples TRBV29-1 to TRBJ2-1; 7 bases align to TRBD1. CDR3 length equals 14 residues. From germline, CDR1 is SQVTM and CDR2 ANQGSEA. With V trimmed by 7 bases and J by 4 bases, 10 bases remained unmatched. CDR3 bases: TGCAGCGCGCCGGGACAGCTCGGATACAATGAGCAGTTCTTC. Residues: CSAPGQLGYNEQFF.

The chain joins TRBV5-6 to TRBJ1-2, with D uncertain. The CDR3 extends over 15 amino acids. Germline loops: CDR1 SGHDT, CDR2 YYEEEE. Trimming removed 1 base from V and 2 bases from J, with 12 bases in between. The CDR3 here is CASSLIRRKNYGYTF. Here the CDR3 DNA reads TGTGCCAGCAGCTTGATTCGTCGGAAAAACTATGGCTACACCTTC.

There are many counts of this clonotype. CDR3 nucleotides: TGTGCCAGCAGTGCCTCAACAGGGAAAGGCTACACCTTC. This encodes CASSASTGKGYTF. V usage is TRBV25-1 and J usage is TRBJ1-2; possible D gene TRBD1, 6 bases. The V gene's germline CDR1 is MGHDK and CDR2 SYGVNS. CDR3 size: 13 residues. The germline V and J ends were trimmed by 4 bases and 8 bases, with 14 bases remaining between them.

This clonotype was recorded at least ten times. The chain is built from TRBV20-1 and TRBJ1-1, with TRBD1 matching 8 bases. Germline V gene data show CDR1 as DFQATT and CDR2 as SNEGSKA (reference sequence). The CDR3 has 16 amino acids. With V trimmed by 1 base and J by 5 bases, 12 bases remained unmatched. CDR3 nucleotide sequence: TGCAGTGCTAGAGCTCCCTATCAGGGGGCTGGAACTGAAGCTTTCTTT. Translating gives CSARAPYQGAGTEAFF.

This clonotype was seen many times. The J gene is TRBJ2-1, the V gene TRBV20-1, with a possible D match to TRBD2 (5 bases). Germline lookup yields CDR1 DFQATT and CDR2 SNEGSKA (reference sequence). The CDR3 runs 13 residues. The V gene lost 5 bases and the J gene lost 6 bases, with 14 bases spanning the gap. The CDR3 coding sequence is TGCAGTGCTTTAGCGCCGACTTCCAATGAGCAGTTCTTC. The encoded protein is CSALAPTSNEQFF.

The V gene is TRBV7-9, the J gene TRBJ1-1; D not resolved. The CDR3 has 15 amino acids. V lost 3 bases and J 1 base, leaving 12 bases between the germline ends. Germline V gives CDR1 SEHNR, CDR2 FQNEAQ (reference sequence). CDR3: CASSLGYNENTEAFF. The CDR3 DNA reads TGTGCCAGCAGCTTGGGGTACAACGAGAACACTGAAGCTTTCTTT.

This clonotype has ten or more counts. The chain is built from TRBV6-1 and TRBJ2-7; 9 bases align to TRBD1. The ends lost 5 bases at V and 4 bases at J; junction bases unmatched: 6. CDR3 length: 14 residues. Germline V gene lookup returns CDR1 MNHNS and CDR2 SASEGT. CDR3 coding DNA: TGTGCCAGCAGTCCACTGACAGGGGGTTACGAGCAGTACGTC. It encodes CASSPLTGGYEQYV.

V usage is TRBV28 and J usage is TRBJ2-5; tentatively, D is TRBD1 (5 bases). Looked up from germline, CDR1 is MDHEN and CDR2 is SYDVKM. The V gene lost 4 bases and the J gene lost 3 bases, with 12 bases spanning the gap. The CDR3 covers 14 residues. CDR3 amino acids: CASSSSREEETQYF. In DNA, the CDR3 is TGTGCCAGCAGTTCAAGCAGGGAAGAAGAGACCCAGTACTTC.

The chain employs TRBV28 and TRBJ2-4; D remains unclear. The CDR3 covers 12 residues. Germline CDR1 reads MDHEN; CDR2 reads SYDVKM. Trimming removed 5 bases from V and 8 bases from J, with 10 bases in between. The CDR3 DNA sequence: TGTGCCAGCAGTCCCCCCCGGGACATTCAGTACTTC. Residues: CASSPPRDIQYF.

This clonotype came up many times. The CDR3 nucleotides are TGCGCCAGCAGCTTGGAACTAGGGACAGATACGCAGTATTTT. It translates to CASSLELGTDTQYF. J is TRBJ2-3 and V is TRBV5-1; possibly TRBD2 for D (5 bases). CDR3 length: 14 residues. Looked up from germline, CDR1 is SGHRS and CDR2 is YFSETQ. Trimming cost V 0 bases and J 3 bases, with 8 bases left between them.

The CDR3 reads CAISDGDNRGHTEAFF. In nucleotides, the CDR3 is TGTGCCATCAGTGATGGTGATAACAGGGGGCATACTGAAGCTTTCTTT. This chain links TRBV10-3 with TRBJ1-1, with TRBD1 matching over 9 bases. The CDR3 has 16 amino acids. The J segment lost 5 bases and the V segment lost 3 bases, leaving 10 bases of the junction unmatched. The germline V gene has CDR1 ENHRY and CDR2 SYGVKD.

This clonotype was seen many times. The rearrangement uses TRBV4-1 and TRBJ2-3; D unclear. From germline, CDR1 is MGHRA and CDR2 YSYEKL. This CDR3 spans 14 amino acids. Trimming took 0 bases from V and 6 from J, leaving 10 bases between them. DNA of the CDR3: TGCGCCAGCAGCCAAGATATCCCCCCCGATACGCAGTATTTT. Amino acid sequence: CASSQDIPPDTQYF.

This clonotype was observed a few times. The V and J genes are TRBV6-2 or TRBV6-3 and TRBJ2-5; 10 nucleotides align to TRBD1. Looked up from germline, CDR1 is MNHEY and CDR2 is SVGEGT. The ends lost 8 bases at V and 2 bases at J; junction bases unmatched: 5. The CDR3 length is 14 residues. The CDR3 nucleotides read TGTGCCAGCCGGGACAGGGGAGTTCAAGAGACCCAGTACTTC. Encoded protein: CASRDRGVQETQYF.

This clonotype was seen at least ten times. CDR3 sequence reads: CASSVENYNEQFF. The CDR3 DNA is TGTGCCAGCAGTGTGGAGAATTACAATGAGCAGTTCTTC. The chain combines TRBV2 with TRBJ2-1; unclear D gene. CDR1 and CDR2 (germline): SNHLY, FYNNEI. This CDR3 region has 13 residues. Trimming took off 4 bases at V and 4 bases at J, with 8 bases between the two ends.

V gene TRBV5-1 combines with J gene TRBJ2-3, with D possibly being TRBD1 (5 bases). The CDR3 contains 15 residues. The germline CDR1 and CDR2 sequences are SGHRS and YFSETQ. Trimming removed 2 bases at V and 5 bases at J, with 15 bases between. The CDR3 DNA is TGCGCCAGCAGCTTAGGGGTGGCTGGTTTAGATACGCAGTATTTT. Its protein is CASSLGVAGLDTQYF.

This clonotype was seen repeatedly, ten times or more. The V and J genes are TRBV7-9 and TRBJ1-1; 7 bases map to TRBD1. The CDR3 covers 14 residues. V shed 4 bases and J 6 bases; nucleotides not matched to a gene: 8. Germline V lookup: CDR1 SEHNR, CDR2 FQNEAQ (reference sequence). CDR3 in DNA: TGTGCCAGCAGCTCCACAGGGGAAGTCCCTGAAGCTTTCTTT. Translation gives CASSSTGEVPEAFF.

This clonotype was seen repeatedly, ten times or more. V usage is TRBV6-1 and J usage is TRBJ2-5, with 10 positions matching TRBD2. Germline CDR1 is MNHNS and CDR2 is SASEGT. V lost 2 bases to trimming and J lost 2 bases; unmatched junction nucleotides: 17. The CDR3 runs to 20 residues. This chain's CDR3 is CASSEPTLALSSGGQETQYF. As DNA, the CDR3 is TGTGCCAGCAGTGAACCCACTCTGGCCCTATCTAGCGGGGGTCAAGAGACCCAGTACTTC.

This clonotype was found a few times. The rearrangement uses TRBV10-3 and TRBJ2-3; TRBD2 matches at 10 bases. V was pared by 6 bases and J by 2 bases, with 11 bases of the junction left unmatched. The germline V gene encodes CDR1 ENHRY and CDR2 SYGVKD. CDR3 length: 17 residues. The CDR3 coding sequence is TGTGCCATCAGGACGGAAACTAGCGGGGTATCCACAGATACGCAGTATTTT. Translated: CAIRTETSGVSTDTQYF.